The T cell receptor beta chain described here comes from a study of control samples from healthy donors and cancer patients (dated by TCRdb to the early 2020s). Receptors were amplified or captured by the immunoSEQ multiplex PCR assay. Here the immuneACCESS table is served through TCRdb, limited to in-frame sequences with V and J called. Missing clones are a known gap in these copies; in checked studies unresolved V genes cover under half, and the rest lacks a known reason. This sample gives 70,000 or so clones in total; approximately 94% of them show up just once. More than 5.5% of the sample belongs to the ten largest clones. Concerning this clone itself: It has no known antigen specificity. The sample holds no much larger clone one base away, and base qualities are not on file.

CDR1 and CDR2 are read off the germline V gene as SGHRS and YFSETQ. V was cut back by 4 bases and J by 8 bases, leaving a gap of 10 bases between them. The CDR3 holds 13 amino acids from the cysteine to the phenylalanine. Just CDR3 DNA is preserved here, 39 bases in frame from base 1. Sequenced material: blood. The receptor was isolated from a woman aged 40 to 50 in good health. The sequence links TRBV5-1 to TRBJ1-6, with the D gene uncertain. The CDR3 loop reads CASSPDSYSPLHF. The DNA sequence reads TGCGCCAGCAGCCCTGACTCATATTCACCCCTCCACTTT.